Each of the 25 T cell receptor beta chains below was sequenced from the same sample in a study of blood T cell repertoires in COVID-19 (dated by TCRdb to 2020 to 2022). The library was made by the immunoSEQ multiplex PCR assay. Not all clones reach the TCRdb copy of this immuneACCESS table, which keeps in-frame sequences only. Checked studies attribute under half of the gap to unresolved V genes and leave the rest unexplained. The sample yields about 80,000 clones; about three quarters were counted once. Clones ranked in the top ten supply 5.7% of the sample. Sequencing was done on a sample of peripheral blood. The receptor source for this set is a man in his forties or fifties with active or convalescent COVID-19.

The chain has TRBV9 and TRBJ2-4; 16 nucleotides agree with TRBD2. This CDR3 region has 16 residues. In germline, CDR1 is SGDLS, CDR2 YYNGEE. After removal of 4 bases from V and 7 bases from J, the junction contained 5 bases not matched to a gene. The CDR3: CASSPGTSGGGNIQYF. The CDR3 bases are TGTGCCAGCAGCCCCGGGACTAGCGGGGGGGGGAACATTCAGTACTTC.

This clone was found a few times. The chain carries TRBV4-2 and TRBJ2-1; possible D gene TRBD2, 6 bases. V dropped 0 bases and J dropped 0 bases, with 9 bases sitting between them. The germline CDR1 and CDR2 sequences are LGHNA and YNFKEQ. The CDR3 length is 16 residues. CDR3 nucleotide sequence: TGTGCCAGCAGCCAAGATTTGGGGGGCTCCTACAATGAGCAGTTCTTC. This sequence encodes CASSQDLGGSYNEQFF.

This clone was picked up a small number of times. CDR3 in amino acids: CASSKWGGGGTDTQYF. The CDR3 coding sequence is TGTGCCAGCAGCAAATGGGGGGGAGGGGGCACAGATACGCAGTATTTT. The chain carries TRBV21-1 and TRBJ2-3; TRBD2, as called in the table, went unchecked against the DNA. TRBV21-1 is a known pseudogene. CDR3 length equals 16 residues.

The chain joins TRBV9 to TRBJ1-1; no reliable D call. Trimming left V 3 bases short and J 1 base short, with 13 bases between. This CDR3 has 15 amino acids. Germline V gene data show CDR1 as SGDLS and CDR2 as YYNGEE. CDR3 loop: CASSGGRSSNTEAFF. The CDR3 DNA sequence: TGTGCCAGCAGCGGTGGCAGGTCCTCGAACACTGAAGCTTTCTTT.

The V and J genes are TRBV9 and TRBJ2-3; 8 bases line up with TRBD2. The CDR3 covers 15 residues. Germline values: CDR1 SGDLS, CDR2 YYNGEE. Germline trimming cut 4 bases from V and 5 bases from J; bases unmatched to any gene: 9. CDR3 nucleotide sequence: TGTGCCAGCAGCCTTAGCGGGGTTGAGAAAGATACGCAGTATTTT. This encodes CASSLSGVEKDTQYF.

With regard to this clone: Other DNA sequences in this sample translate to the same CDR3. The DNA for the CDR3 is TGTGCCAGCTCACCGGGACAGGGGGGCTATGGCTACACCTTC. As protein: CASSPGQGGYGYTF. V and J are TRBV18 and TRBJ1-2; 11 bases are shared with TRBD1. This CDR3 comprises 14 residues. The V gene's germline CDR1 is KGHSH and CDR2 LQKENI. The V segment lost 3 bases and the J segment 4 bases; nucleotides outside the gene matches: 1.

CDR3 coding DNA: TGTGCCAGCAGCCTAGCGGGGGCTAGCTCCTACGAGCAGTACTTC. Encoded protein: CASSLAGASSYEQYF. This chain links TRBV5-4 with TRBJ2-7; 10 nucleotides agree with TRBD2. Germline loops: CDR1 SGHNT, CDR2 YYREEE (reference sequence). V shed 4 bases and J 0 bases; nucleotides not matched to a gene: 4. CDR3 size: 15 residues.

J is TRBJ2-4 and V is TRBV3-1 (or the pseudogene TRBV3-2); 14 positions agree with TRBD2. Germline V gene sequence: CDR1 LGHDT, CDR2 YNNKEL (reference sequence). With V trimmed by 3 bases and J by 8 bases, 12 bases remained unmatched. The CDR3 length is 18 residues. The CDR3 nucleotides are TGTGCCAGCAGCCATTCCGGGACTAGCGGGGGACCAGGGGACATTCAGTACTTC. Protein sequence: CASSHSGTSGGPGDIQYF.

J is TRBJ1-2 and V is TRBV9, with a weak D call TRBD1 (6 bases). The ends were cut back, 3 bases at V and 0 bases at J, with 18 bases in the middle. The CDR3 sequence is 17 residues long. Germline CDR1 is SGDLS and CDR2 is YYNGEE. CDR3 bases: TGTGCCAGCAGCGCCGGTCCAAACAGGGAACCTAACTATGGCTACACCTTC. Encoded protein: CASSAGPNREPNYGYTF.

The chain uses TRBV5-1 and TRBJ2-7; D might be TRBD1 (6 bases). Trimming took off 0 bases at V and 2 bases at J, with 12 bases between the two ends. This CDR3 comprises 15 residues. Germline values: CDR1 SGHRS, CDR2 YFSETQ. Written as DNA, the CDR3 is TGCGCCAGCAGCTTGGGGGGGCCCTTCACCTACGAGCAGTACTTC. Protein product: CASSLGGPFTYEQYF. The whole variable domain, filled in from reference TRBV5-1 and TRBJ2-7, reads KAGVTQTPRYLIKTRGQQVTLSCSPISGHRSVSWYQQTPGQGLQFLFEYFSETQRNKGNFPGRFSGRQFSNSRSEMNVSTLELGDSALYLCASSLGGPFTYEQYFGPGTRLTVT.

The chain is built from TRBV4-3 and TRBJ2-2, with D unresolved. Deletions cut 1 base from V and 0 bases from J, with 12 bases between. In germline, CDR1 is LGHNA, CDR2 YSLEER. CDR3 length: 17 residues. The CDR3 here is CASSQVGRRTNTGELFF. The CDR3 region has the DNA TGCGCCAGCAGCCAAGTGGGCCGGCGTACGAACACCGGGGAGCTGTTTTTT.

The chain recombines TRBV7-9 with TRBJ1-5; D remains unclear. CDR3 length equals 14 residues. CDR1 and CDR2 (germline): SEHNR, FQNEAQ (reference sequence). Trimming left V 2 bases short and J 4 bases short, with 9 bases between. CDR3 protein: CASSLSEGNQPQHF. The CDR3 bases are TGTGCCAGCAGCTTATCGGAGGGTAATCAGCCCCAGCATTTT.

J is TRBJ2-1 and V is TRBV10-3; possibly TRBD1 for D (6 bases). Germline loops: CDR1 ENHRY, CDR2 SYGVKD. V gave up 7 bases and J gave up 0 bases, with 13 bases separating them. This CDR3 contains 15 residues. The CDR3 reads CAIKVDSASYNEQFF. DNA of the CDR3: TGTGCCATCAAAGTGGACAGTGCCTCCTACAATGAGCAGTTCTTC.

The CDR3 DNA sequence: TGCGCCAGCACTGGACAGGGGGGGAATGAGCAGTTCTTC. It specifies CASTGQGGNEQFF. This chain uses TRBV10-2 with TRBJ2-1, with TRBD1 matching 10 bases. CDR1 is WSHSY and CDR2 is SAAADI in the germline V gene. The junction had 4 bases not matched to a gene; V was cut back by 7 bases and J by 7 bases. CDR3 length: 13 residues.

V usage is TRBV6-5 and J usage is TRBJ1-3, with a tentative D call TRBD1 (5 bases). Germline V CDR1 and CDR2: MNHEY, SVGAGI. V was pared by 7 bases and J by 0 bases, with 13 bases between. The CDR3 totals 15 residues. This CDR3 is CASTQGWSSGNTIYF. The CDR3 coding sequence is TGTGCCAGCACGCAGGGTTGGAGCTCTGGAAACACCATATATTTT.

The V and J genes are TRBV19 and TRBJ1-3; D might be TRBD1 (6 bases). Trimming stripped 7 bases from V and 1 base from J, with 14 bases between. The germline gives CDR1 LNHDA, CDR2 SQIVND (reference sequence). This CDR3 has 15 residues. CDR3 sequence: CASTKTGLSGNTIYF. As DNA, the CDR3 is TGTGCCAGTACGAAGACAGGATTATCTGGAAACACCATATATTTT.

The J gene is TRBJ1-1, the V gene TRBV29-1; D call uncertain. The V end lost 7 bases, the J end lost 8 bases, and 20 bases lay between the germline ends. Germline CDR1 SQVTM, CDR2 ANQGSEA. This CDR3 has 13 residues. CDR3 loop: CSGTYIQESEAFF. CDR3 nucleotides: TGCAGCGGTACCTATATTCAGGAATCAGAAGCTTTCTTT.

The rearrangement links TRBV5-4 to TRBJ1-2; 9 nucleotides match TRBD1. The V gene end was trimmed by 5 bases and the J gene end by 7 bases; junction bases not matched to a gene: 3. CDR1 is SGHNT and CDR2 is YYREEE in the germline V gene (reference sequence). This CDR3 comprises 12 residues. DNA of the CDR3: TGTGCCAGCAGGGACAGGGGAGGTGGCTACACCTTC. It specifies CASRDRGGGYTF.

V is TRBV7-6 and J is TRBJ1-6; 10 nucleotides align to TRBD1. The V gene end was trimmed by 2 bases and the J gene end by 8 bases; junction bases not matched to a gene: 6. There are 16 residues in the CDR3. CDR1 and CDR2 (germline): SGHVS, FNYEAQ. This CDR3 reads CASSLTLGTGDSPLHF. The CDR3 DNA reads TGTGCCAGCAGCTTAACGTTGGGGACAGGGGATTCACCCCTCCACTTT.

CDR3 residues: CASRQADSYGYTF. CDR3 DNA: TGTGCCTCCCGACAGGCCGACTCCTATGGCTACACCTTC. The rearrangement joins TRBV19 to TRBJ1-2; D might be TRBD1 (6 bases). The V end was cut by 11 bases, the J end by 4 bases, with 17 bases between. The CDR3 spans 13 residues. The germline V gene encodes CDR1 LNHDA and CDR2 SQIVND (reference sequence).

This clone was picked up a small number of times. CDR3 amino acids: CASSLHTGAVYGYTF. CDR3 DNA sequence: TGCGCCAGCAGCCTACATACAGGGGCCGTCTATGGCTACACCTTC. V usage is TRBV4-1 and J usage is TRBJ1-2; 7 positions agree with TRBD1. The CDR3 runs to 15 residues. The V gene end was trimmed by 4 bases and the J gene end by 4 bases; junction bases not matched to a gene: 9. Germline-derived CDR1 and CDR2 are MGHRA and YSYEKL.

This clone was picked up a small number of times. The V and J genes are TRBV10-3 and TRBJ1-6; D not resolved. Trimming removed 4 bases from V and 7 bases from J, with 8 bases in between. The germline V gene has CDR1 ENHRY and CDR2 SYGVKD. The CDR3 extends over 13 amino acids. CDR3 sequence reads: CAISVGGNSPLHF. Written as DNA, the CDR3 is TGTGCCATCAGTGTTGGAGGGAATTCACCCCTCCACTTT.

This clone was seen only once. The chain employs TRBV7-6 and TRBJ1-1; the D is unclear. V was trimmed by 9 bases and J by 1 base, leaving 15 bases between them. Germline-derived CDR1 and CDR2 are SGHVS and FNYEAQ. The CDR3 length is 14 residues. In DNA form, the CDR3 reads TGTGCCAGTCGAAATCTCTCGCGGAACACTGAAGCTTTCTTT. It yields the protein CASRNLSRNTEAFF.

The chain has TRBV18 and TRBJ2-7; 7 bases are a match to TRBD1. CDR1 and CDR2 (germline): KGHSH, LQKENI. This CDR3 is built from 14 residues. V lost 0 bases and J lost 4; bases outside the gene matches: 3. The DNA for the CDR3 is TGTGCCAGCTCACCACCAACAGGGGAATACGAGCAGTACTTC. This encodes CASSPPTGEYEQYF.

The chain employs TRBV20-1 and TRBJ1-2; no reliable D call. Germline lookup yields CDR1 DFQATT and CDR2 SNEGSKA (reference sequence). V dropped 3 bases and J dropped 5 bases, with 4 bases sitting between them. The CDR3 runs 10 residues. CDR3 nucleotides: TGCAGTGCTAGGTCGTATGGCTACACCTTC. Its translation: CSARSYGYTF.